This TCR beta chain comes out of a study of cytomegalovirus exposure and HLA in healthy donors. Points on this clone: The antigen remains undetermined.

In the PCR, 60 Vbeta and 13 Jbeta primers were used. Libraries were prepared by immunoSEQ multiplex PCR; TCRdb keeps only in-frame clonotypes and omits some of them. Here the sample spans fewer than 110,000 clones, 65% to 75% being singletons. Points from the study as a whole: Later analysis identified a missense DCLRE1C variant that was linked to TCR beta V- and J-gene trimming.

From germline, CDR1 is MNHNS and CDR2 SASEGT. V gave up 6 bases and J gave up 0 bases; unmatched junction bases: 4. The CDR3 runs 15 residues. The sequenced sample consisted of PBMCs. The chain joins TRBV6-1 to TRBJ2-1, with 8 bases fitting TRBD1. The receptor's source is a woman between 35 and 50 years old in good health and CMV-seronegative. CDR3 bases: TGTGCCAGCAGCGTCGACAGGGGCTCCTACAATGAGCAGTTCTTC. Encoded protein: CASSVDRGSYNEQFF.